This T cell receptor beta chain was identified in a study of CD8+ T cells in alopecia areata. For the study at large: Patients in the treated group were given tofacitinib by mouth, 5 to 10 mg twice a day.

Turning to this clone: Antigen unknown.

In each case, RNA was isolated and then reverse transcribed into cDNA as the sequencing template. Assay used: immunoSEQ multiplex PCR; TCRdb lists only in-frame clones, some missing. This sample has 130,000 or so clones, with around 87% found just once. Described treatment: oral pan-JAK inhibitor, 5-10 mg twice daily. Starting from PBMCs, sorting isolated CD4+ and CD8+ T cells. Study-level findings and limits: Significant decreases in scalp clonality and expanded CD8+ clones followed tofacitinib treatment. A single nonresponder leaves the baseline CD8+ expansion link to response uncertain.

The TCR was taken from a human donor with alopecia areata. This sample comprised CD8+ T cells sorted from blood, obtained at week 4, from a patient treated with tofacitinib.

CDR3 coding DNA: TGTGCCAGCACTCAAGACGGTTCTGGGGCCAACGTCCTGACTTTC. This encodes CASTQDGSGANVLTF. The V gene is TRBV27, the J gene TRBJ2-6; no reliable D call. This CDR3 has 15 amino acids. Trimming pared 7 bases from V and 1 base from J, leaving 11 bases between. Germline CDR1 is MNHEY and CDR2 is SMNVEV (reference sequence).